This TCR beta chain was identified during a study of early T cells in non-severe SARS-CoV-2 infection (dated by TCRdb to about 2021). Broadly, across the study: TCR sequencing used bulk RNA from unsorted whole blood, so alpha and beta chains could not be paired.

Overall study results and their limits: VDJdb matching was skewed toward anti-spike CD8 responses, so virus-specific expansions were likely underestimated and private and CD4 specificities were missed.

For CDR1 and CDR2, the germline V gene lists SGHTA and FQGTGA. The CDR3 has 14 amino acids, counting the end cysteine and phenylalanine. CDR3 DNA is the only sequence kept; it has 42 bases, read in frame from the first base. The germline ends are 12 bases apart after V is trimmed by 7 bases and J by 0 bases. The library was built by means of 5' RACE. Sequenced on a NextSeq 500. Unique molecular identifiers were attached to individual cDNA molecules in the TCR library protocol so that sequencing error and PCR bias could be corrected. Both TCR alpha and beta chains were sequenced, and tight co-correlation was observed between alpha and beta sequence abundances in each sample. As for how the authors treated the data: V gene, J gene and CDR3 annotation of TCR sequences was performed with Decombinator V4. TCRs were defined as expanded if a significant change between any two time points was detected under a Poisson model with p below 0.0001. Abundances of TCRs were expressed as counts per million after normalisation to the total number of TCRs sequenced in each sample. MAIT TCRs were defined by TRAV1-2 paired with TRAJ12, TRAJ20 or TRAJ33, and iNKT TCRs by TRAV10 paired with TRAJ18. VDJdb, accessed 1 November 2021, was searched for CMV, EBV and SARS-CoV-2 annotated TCRs, with TCRs annotated for multiple antigens excluded. The public reads were reanalyzed by TCRdb: fastp trimming at Q25, MiXCR alignment, in-frame beta chains only. A single entry per CDR3 protein holds the most common genes and DNA from its merged rows. The V and J calls and clone size come from TCRdb's table, not from the authors' own analysis. The sample data list 20,000 to 25,000 distinct CDR3 sequences, and around 4.3% of these were observed just once. Around 19% of the sample lies in the top ten.

The sample holds many counts of this clonotype. Its antigen is currently not known. Base-call qualities are not available, and no considerably larger clone is one nucleotide away. The study was a case-control design nested within a healthcare worker cohort in London, UK, with weekly nasopharyngeal swab PCR tests and blood sampling. Between 23 and 31 March 2020, the week of the UK lockdown, healthcare workers were enrolled and then followed up weekly for as long as 16 weeks. The sequence derives from an adult who was a healthcare worker with PCR-confirmed SARS-CoV-2 infection or an uninfected control (not recorded which). Sequences were obtained from whole blood. This sequence uses TRBV7-3 and TRBJ1-1, with the identity of the D gene unclear. The CDR3 in this case is CASTRTPMNTEAFF. The DNA reads as follows: TGTGCCAGCACCCGTACGCCTATGAACACTGAAGCTTTCTTT.